Listed below are T cell receptor beta chains from one sample, sequenced in a study of T cell repertoires in cytomegalovirus infection. These receptors have no identified antigens. From the reads, TCRdb called clonotypes with MiXCR, one entry per CDR3 protein. The table shows roughly 51,000 distinct CDR3 sequences, with about a fifth occurring only once. Sequencing used CD8+ T cells from cultured PBMCs, obtained from culture after CMV antigen stimulation. All receptors come from a human donor in good health (CMV status not recorded). Some clones in this sample may be carry-over from other donors' samples. CDR3s include the opening cysteine and the closing phenylalanine or tryptophan. A D gene is named only where the DNA matches it firmly. A clone size is listed for some rows: how often the clone was seen (once, few, many), or a class if it is expanded.

j_call v_call d_call clone_size cdr3_aa cdr3_nt
TRBJ2-4 TRBV7-3 TRBD1 - CAGRPGQGAKNIQYF TGTGCCGGTCGACCGGGACAGGGGGCCAAAAACATTCAGTACTTC
TRBJ2-2 TRBV7-2 - - CASSLAPPGEMTGELFF TGTGCCAGCAGCTTAGCGCCCCCGGGGGAGATGACCGGGGAGCTGTTTTTT
TRBJ1-1 TRBV6-5 - many CASSYGRGNTEAFF TGTGCCAGCAGTTACGGGAGGGGAAACACTGAAGCTTTCTTT
TRBJ2-3 TRBV29-1 - - CSVPNRDGTDTQYF TGCAGCGTCCCTAACAGGGACGGGACAGATACGCAGTATTTT
TRBJ1-5 TRBV7-2 TRBD1 many CASSLVGQGGQPQHF TGTGCCAGCAGCTTAGTTGGACAGGGAGGTCAGCCCCAGCATTTT
TRBJ2-7 TRBV6-5 TRBD2 few CASSPEPTSGRLAFEQYF TGTGCCAGCAGTCCAGAACCGACTAGCGGGAGGTTAGCGTTCGAGCAGTACTTC
TRBJ2-7 TRBV11-2 TRBD2 few CASSPRSGGTYEQYF TGTGCCAGCAGCCCCCGTAGCGGGGGGACCTACGAGCAGTACTTC
TRBJ2-7 TRBV27 - - CASSFIETVTYEQYF TGTGCCAGCAGTTTTATCGAAACTGTCACCTACGAGCAGTACTTC
TRBJ2-3 TRBV12-5 TRBD2 many CASGPGGDTQYF TGTGCTAGTGGGCCCGGGGGGGATACGCAGTATTTT
TRBJ2-1 TRBV7-9 TRBD1 - CASSSRDRPYNEQFF TGTGCCAGCAGCTCCCGGGACAGACCCTACAATGAGCAGTTCTTC
TRBJ1-4 TRBV7-2 - - CASSLSHAADTNEKLFF TGTGCCAGCAGCTTAAGCCATGCGGCCGATACTAATGAAAAACTGTTTTTT
TRBJ2-6 TRBV5-1 - few CASSVDSYGANVLTF TGCGCCAGCAGCGTGGACAGCTATGGGGCCAACGTCCTGACTTTC
TRBJ2-7 TRBV12-3/TRBV12-4 - few CASSFGIPYEQYF TGTGCCAGCAGTTTTGGGATACCCTACGAGCAGTACTTC
TRBJ2-7 TRBV7-2 - few CASSSIESYEQYF TGTGCCAGCAGCTCAATTGAATCTTACGAGCAGTACTTC
TRBJ2-3 TRBV7-2 TRBD2 few CASSFWGLAGGSSTDTQYF TGTGCCAGCAGCTTCTGGGGACTAGCGGGGGGCTCTAGCACAGATACGCAGTATTTT
TRBJ2-1 TRBV4-1 TRBD2 few CASSQRVAGASYNEQFF TGCGCCAGCAGCCAGAGGGTAGCGGGAGCGTCCTACAATGAGCAGTTCTTC
TRBJ2-7 TRBV6-2/TRBV6-3 - - CASSWDWLTYEQYF TGTGCCAGCAGTTGGGACTGGCTGACCTACGAGCAGTACTTC
TRBJ2-1 TRBV20-1 - few CSARMVGRIRPNEQFF TGCAGTGCTAGAATGGTGGGACGGATCCGACCCAATGAGCAGTTCTTC
TRBJ1-1 TRBV7-6 - - CASSIPLPGAEAFF TGTGCCAGCAGCATACCGCTCCCAGGGGCAGAAGCTTTCTTT
TRBJ1-1 TRBV7-8 - few CASSLPGFEAFF TGTGCCAGCAGCTTGCCGGGTTTCGAAGCTTTCTTT